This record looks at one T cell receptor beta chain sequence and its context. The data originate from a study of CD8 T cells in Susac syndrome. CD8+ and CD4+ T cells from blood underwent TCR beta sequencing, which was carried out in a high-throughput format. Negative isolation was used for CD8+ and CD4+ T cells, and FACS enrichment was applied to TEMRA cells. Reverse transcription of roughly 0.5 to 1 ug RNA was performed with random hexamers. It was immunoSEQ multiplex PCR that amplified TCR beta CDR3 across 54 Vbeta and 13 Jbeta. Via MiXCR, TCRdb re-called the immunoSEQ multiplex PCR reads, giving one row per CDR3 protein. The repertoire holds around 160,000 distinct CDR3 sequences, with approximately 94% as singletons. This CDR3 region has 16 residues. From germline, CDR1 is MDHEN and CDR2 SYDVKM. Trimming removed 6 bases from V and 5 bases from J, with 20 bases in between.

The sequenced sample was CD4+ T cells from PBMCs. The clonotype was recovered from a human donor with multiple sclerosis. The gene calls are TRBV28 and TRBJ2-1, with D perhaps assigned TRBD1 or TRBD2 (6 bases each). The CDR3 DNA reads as TGTGCCAGCAGCATAACCCCGGGGGCCGGTCACAATGAGCAGTTCTTC. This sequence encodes CASSITPGAGHNEQFF. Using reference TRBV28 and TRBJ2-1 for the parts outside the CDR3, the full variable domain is DVKVTQSSRYLVKRTGEKVFLECVQDMDHENMFWYRQDPGLGLRLIYFSYDVKMKEKGDIPEGYSVSREKKERFSLILESASTNQTSMYLCASSITPGAGHNEQFFGPGTRLTVL.